A selection of T cell receptor beta chains follows, all from one sample in a study of vaccination and CD4 T cells after COVID-19. Each CDR3 protein is one row after TCRdb ran MiXCR on the PCR reads. The data show more than 15,000 distinct CDR3 sequences, with almost 40% seen just once and around 8% held by the top ten. These receptors have no identified antigens. The material sequenced was CD4+ T cells from blood, cultured in vitro. Receptors were obtained from a human donor who had recovered from COVID-19. Each CDR3 is given with its conserved first and last residue. A D gene is named only where the DNA matches it firmly. Clone size is given for some rows only: seen once, a few or many times, or a class if the clone is expanded.

J gene	V gene	D gene	clone size	CDR3 DNA	CDR3 protein
TRBJ2-5	TRBV30	.	.	TGTGCCTGGTCTCGGGACGGCGGCGGGGAGACCCAGTACTTC	CAWSRDGGGETQYF
TRBJ2-2	TRBV4-3	TRBD2	few	TGCGCCAGCAGCTACATAGCGGGAGGGCCAACCGGGGAGCTGTTTTTT	CASSYIAGGPTGELFF
TRBJ1-1	TRBV2	.	once	TGTGCCAGGGGGGGGAACACTGAAGCTTTCTTT	CARGGNTEAFF
TRBJ1-1	TRBV28	TRBD1	.	TGTGCCAGCAGTTTATCCTCAGGGGGCCAAGCTTTCTTT	CASSLSSGGQAFF
TRBJ2-7	TRBV5-1	.	few	TGCGCCAGCAGTCCTAGGGGGATCTACGAGCAGTACTTC	CASSPRGIYEQYF